The rows below give T cell receptor beta chains drawn from one sample of a study of blood T cell repertoires in COVID-19. Only in-frame clones appear in the TCRdb table, and some are missing; sequencing was by immunoSEQ multiplex PCR. The data show about 140,000 clones, around 73% seen once. Source material: peripheral blood. All receptors come from a woman in her fifties or sixties with active or convalescent COVID-19. The conserved cysteine and the conserved F or W are not part of the CDR3 here.

>TRBV19|TRBJ1-2|11
ASSIGQSRGYT
>TRBV9|TRBJ1-2|15
ASSLSYGGETNYGYT
>TRBV7-6|TRBJ1-1|14
ASSPSGGPWTTEAF
>TRBV7-9|TRBJ1-2|15
ASSIPDGQGYGYGYT
>TRBV4-1|TRBJ1-6|14
ASSRDRGPRDSPLH
>TRBV5-6|TRBJ2-7|13
ASSPVPGQPYEQY
>TRBV3-1/TRBV3-2|TRBJ1-1|11
ASSDRDRGLAF
>TRBV7-2|TRBJ2-2|14
ASSLAPGADTGELF
>TRBV19|TRBJ2-1|12
ASSQGLAGNEQF
>TRBV19|TRBJ1-1|15
ASAPNRHRGENTEAF
>TRBV4-3|TRBJ1-1|13
ASSQGGAGYTEAF
>TRBV5-5|TRBJ1-3|15
ASSPSGSDRGGNTIY
>TRBV5-1|TRBJ2-1|13
ASSLYTGTRNEQF
>TRBV18|TRBJ2-3|13
ASSPGSGRTDTQY
>TRBV7-3|TRBJ1-1|12
ASSLTGGKNEAF
>TRBV6-5|TRBJ2-5|12
ASSWGDRQETQY
>TRBV5-1|TRBJ2-2|14
ASSFFSGRGTGELF
>TRBV10-2|TRBJ2-1|13
ASSDGISSYNEQF
>TRBV7-2|TRBJ1-2|11
ASSFAEGGGYT
>TRBV7-2|TRBJ2-7|14
ASSLVARASDEYQY
>TRBV19|TRBJ1-1|11
ASSTRQGPEAF
>TRBV28|TRBJ1-5|13
ASISGGRGNQPQH
>TRBV6-6|TRBJ2-7|12
ASSSDPQRREQY
>TRBV5-1|TRBJ1-1|12
ASSLEGENTEAF
>TRBV10-3|TRBJ2-3|12
AISDGASTDTQY
>TRBV9|TRBJ2-7|13
ASSVGGTGAYEQY
>TRBV30|TRBJ1-3|12
AWSRGISGNTIY
>TRBV19|TRBJ2-6|13
ASSIGSSGANVLT
>TRBV4-3|TRBJ2-1|16
ASSQDHPWTSGGIEQF
>TRBV4-3|TRBJ1-4|11
ASSQEAVGQLF
>TRBV6-1|TRBJ1-5|12
ASSELRTNQPQH
>TRBV6-5|TRBJ1-2|11
ASTHTGGYGYT
>TRBV6-5|TRBJ1-2|12
ASRSRGQQYGYT
>TRBV7-3|TRBJ2-7|13
ASSYGGGGSYEQY
>TRBV3-1/TRBV3-2|TRBJ2-1|13
ASSQRGGLYNEQF
>TRBV5-6|TRBJ2-7|13
ASSIDGLSSYEQY
>TRBV30|TRBJ2-5|10
AWSVPSGREY
>TRBV2|TRBJ2-1|12
ASKREGQGHEQF
>TRBV7-3|TRBJ2-1|18
ASSNGLAGGGHHSYNEQF
>TRBV4-3|TRBJ2-1|12
ASSQDTSRNEQF
>TRBV4-3|TRBJ1-1|13
ASSQDFSENTEAF
>TRBV30|TRBJ2-5|10
AWTPGQETQY
>TRBV5-1|TRBJ2-7|13
ASSLTTGQFYEQY
>TRBV7-3|TRBJ1-1|14
ASSLKGGRGSTEAF
>TRBV28|TRBJ1-2|10
ATWGRAEGYT
>TRBV28|TRBJ1-2|12
ASSPWEGGYGYT
>TRBV30|TRBJ1-1|12
AWSSDGRNTEAF
>TRBV19|TRBJ2-1|17
ASSPGLAGGSSSYNEQF
>TRBV7-2|TRBJ1-4|13
ASSFDRGLNEKLF
>TRBV6-5|TRBJ1-5|13
ASRRGSYSNQPQH
>TRBV19|TRBJ2-6|17
ASSPRLAGGSTGANVLT
>TRBV18|TRBJ2-7|13
ASSPQGTGVYEQY
>TRBV7-3|TRBJ1-2|11
ASSTDRDGGYT
>TRBV7-3|TRBJ2-3|13
ASSLLAASTDTQY
>TRBV5-6|TRBJ2-7|15
ASSSLPLLQGTYEQY
>TRBV20-1|TRBJ2-1|9
SARDGREQF
>TRBV4-2|TRBJ2-5|14
ASSQASGSTQETQY
>TRBV7-3|TRBJ2-3|13
ASSLGHSSTDTQY